The clone carrying this T cell receptor beta chain was seen more than once but under ten times. This sample is part of a study of T-cell memory formation after mild COVID-19. As for the study in general: The TCR clusters were mostly specific to one donor.

The CDR3 is 13 amino acids. The germline V gene encodes CDR1 SEHNR and CDR2 FQNEAQ (reference sequence). The V gene lost 3 bases and the J gene lost 6 bases, with 8 bases spanning the gap. One entry per CDR3 protein results from TCRdb running MiXCR on the 5' RACE reads. The table shows approximately 430,000 distinct CDR3 sequences, with under 25% occurring only once. The sequence was collected from an adult woman who had mild COVID-19 (a few samples of this study predate the infection). Cell type and time point are not known. The chain recombines TRBV7-9 with TRBJ1-4; D remains unclear. The specimen sequenced was PBMCs or a T cell subset sorted from them (not recorded which). The CDR3: CASSFGEYEKLFF. The CDR3 DNA reads as TGTGCCAGCAGCTTTGGAGAGTATGAAAAACTGTTTTTT.